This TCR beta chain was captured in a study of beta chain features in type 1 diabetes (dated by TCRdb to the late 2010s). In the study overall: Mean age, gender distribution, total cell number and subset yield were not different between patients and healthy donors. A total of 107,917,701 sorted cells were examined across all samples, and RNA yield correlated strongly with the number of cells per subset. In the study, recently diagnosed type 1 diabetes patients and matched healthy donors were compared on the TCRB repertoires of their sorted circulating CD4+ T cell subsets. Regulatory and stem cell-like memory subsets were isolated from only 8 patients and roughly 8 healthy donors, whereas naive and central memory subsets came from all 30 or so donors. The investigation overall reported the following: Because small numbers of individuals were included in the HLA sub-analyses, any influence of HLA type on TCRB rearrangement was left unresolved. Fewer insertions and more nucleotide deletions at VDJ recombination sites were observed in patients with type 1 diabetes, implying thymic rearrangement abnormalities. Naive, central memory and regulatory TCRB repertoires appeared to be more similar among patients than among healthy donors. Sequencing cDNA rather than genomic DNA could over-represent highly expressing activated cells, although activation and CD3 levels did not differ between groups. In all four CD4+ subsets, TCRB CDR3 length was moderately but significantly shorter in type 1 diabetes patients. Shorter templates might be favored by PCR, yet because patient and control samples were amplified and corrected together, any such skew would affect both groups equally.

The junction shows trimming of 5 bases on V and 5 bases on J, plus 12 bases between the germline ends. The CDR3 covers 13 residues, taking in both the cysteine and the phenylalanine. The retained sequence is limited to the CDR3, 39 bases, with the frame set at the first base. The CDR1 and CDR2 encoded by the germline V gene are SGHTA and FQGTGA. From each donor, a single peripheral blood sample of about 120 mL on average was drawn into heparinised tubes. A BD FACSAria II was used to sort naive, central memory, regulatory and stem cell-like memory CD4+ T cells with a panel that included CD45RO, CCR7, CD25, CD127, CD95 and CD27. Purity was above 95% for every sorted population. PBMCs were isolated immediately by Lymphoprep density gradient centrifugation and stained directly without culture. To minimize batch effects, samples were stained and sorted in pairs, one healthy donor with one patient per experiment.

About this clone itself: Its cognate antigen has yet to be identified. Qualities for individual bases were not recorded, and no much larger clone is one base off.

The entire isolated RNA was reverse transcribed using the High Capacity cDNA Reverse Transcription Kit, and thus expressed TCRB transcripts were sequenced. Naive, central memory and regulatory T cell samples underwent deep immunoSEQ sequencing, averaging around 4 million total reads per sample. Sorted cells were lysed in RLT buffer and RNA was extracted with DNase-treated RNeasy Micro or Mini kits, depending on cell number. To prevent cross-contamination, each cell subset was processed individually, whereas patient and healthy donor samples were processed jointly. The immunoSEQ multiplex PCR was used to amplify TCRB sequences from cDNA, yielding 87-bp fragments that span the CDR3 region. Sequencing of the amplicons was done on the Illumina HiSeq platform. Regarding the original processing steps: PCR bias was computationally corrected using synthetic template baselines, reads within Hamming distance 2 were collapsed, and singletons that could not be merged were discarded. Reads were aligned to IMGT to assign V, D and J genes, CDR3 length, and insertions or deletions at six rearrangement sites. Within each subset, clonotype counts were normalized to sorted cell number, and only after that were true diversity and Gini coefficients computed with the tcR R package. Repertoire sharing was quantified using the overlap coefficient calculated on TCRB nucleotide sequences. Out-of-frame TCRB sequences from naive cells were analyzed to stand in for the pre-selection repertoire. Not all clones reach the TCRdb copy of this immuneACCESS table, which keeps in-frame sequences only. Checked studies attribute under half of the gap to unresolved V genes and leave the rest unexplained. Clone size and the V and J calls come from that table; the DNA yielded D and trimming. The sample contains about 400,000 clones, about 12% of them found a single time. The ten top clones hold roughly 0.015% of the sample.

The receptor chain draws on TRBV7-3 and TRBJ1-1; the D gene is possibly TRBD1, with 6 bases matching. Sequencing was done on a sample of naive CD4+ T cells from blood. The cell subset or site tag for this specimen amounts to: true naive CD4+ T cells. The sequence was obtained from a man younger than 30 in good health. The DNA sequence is TGTGCCAGCAGCCCTCAGACAGGAACTGAAGCTTTCTTT. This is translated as CASSPQTGTEAFF. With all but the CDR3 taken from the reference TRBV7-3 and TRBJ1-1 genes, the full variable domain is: GAGVSQTPSNKVTEKGKYVELRCDPISGHTALYWYRQSLGQGPEFLIYFQGTGAADDSGLPNDRFFAVRPEGSVSTLKIQRTERGDSAVYLCASSPQTGTEAFFGQGTRLTVV.